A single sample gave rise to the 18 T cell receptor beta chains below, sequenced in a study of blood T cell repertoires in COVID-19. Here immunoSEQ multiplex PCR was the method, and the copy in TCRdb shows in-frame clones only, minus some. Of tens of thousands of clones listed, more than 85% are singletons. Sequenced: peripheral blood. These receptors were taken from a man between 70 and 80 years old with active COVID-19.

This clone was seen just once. The DNA for the CDR3 is TGCGCCAGCAGCCCCCGGGTATTCTACGAGCAGTACTTC. Protein sequence: CASSPRVFYEQYF. The J gene is TRBJ2-7, the V gene TRBV4-3; D ambiguous. The CDR3 runs to 13 residues. The V gene's germline CDR1 is LGHNA and CDR2 YSLEER. V lost 4 bases and J lost 3, with 10 bases in between.

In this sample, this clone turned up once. CDR3: CASSKRPPAGGVNTEAFF. The CDR3 DNA sequence: TGTGCCAGCAGCAAACGGCCACCCGCGGGGGGGGTGAACACTGAAGCTTTCTTT. The V gene is TRBV7-3, the J gene TRBJ1-1; perhaps TRBD1 as D (5 bases). The CDR3 is 18 residues long. Between the trimmed V and J ends, which lost 5 bases and 0 bases, there was a span of 22 bases. CDR1 and CDR2 (germline): SGHTA, FQGTGA.

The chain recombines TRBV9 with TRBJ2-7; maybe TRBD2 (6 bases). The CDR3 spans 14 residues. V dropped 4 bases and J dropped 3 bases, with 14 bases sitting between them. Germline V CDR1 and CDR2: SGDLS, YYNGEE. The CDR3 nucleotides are TGTGCCAGCAGCCCTGTGGCGGGAATCTACGAGCAGTACTTC. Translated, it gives CASSPVAGIYEQYF. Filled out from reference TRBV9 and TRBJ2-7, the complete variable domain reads DSGVTQTPKHLITATGQRVTLRCSPRSGDLSVYWYQQSLDQGLQFLIQYYNGEERAKGNILERFSAQQFPDLHSELNLSSLELGDSALYFCASSPVAGIYEQYFGPGTRLTVT.

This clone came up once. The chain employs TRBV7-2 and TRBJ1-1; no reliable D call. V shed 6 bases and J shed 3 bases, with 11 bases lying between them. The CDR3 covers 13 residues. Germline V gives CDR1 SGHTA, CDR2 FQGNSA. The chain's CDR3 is CASRVISDTEAFF. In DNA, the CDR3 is TGTGCCAGCAGGGTAATTTCGGACACTGAAGCTTTCTTT.

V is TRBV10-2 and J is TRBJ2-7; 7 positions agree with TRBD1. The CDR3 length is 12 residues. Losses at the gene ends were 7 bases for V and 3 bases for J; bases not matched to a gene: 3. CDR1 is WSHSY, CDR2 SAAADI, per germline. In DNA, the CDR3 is TGCGCCAGCAACCAGGGGGACTACGAGCAGTACTTC. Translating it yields CASNQGDYEQYF.

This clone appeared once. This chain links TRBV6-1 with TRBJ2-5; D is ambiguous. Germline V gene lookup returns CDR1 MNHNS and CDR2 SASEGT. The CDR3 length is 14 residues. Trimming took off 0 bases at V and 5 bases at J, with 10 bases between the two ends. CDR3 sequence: CASSEAHTAETQYF. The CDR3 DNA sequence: TGTGCCAGCAGTGAAGCCCATACTGCCGAGACCCAGTACTTC.

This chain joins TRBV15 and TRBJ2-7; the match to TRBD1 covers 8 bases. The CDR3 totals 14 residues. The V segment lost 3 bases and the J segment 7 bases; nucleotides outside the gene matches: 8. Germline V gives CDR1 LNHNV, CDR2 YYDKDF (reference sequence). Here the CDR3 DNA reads TGTGCCACCAGCAGTTCCCGGACAGGGTGGGAGCAGTACTTC. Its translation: CATSSSRTGWEQYF.

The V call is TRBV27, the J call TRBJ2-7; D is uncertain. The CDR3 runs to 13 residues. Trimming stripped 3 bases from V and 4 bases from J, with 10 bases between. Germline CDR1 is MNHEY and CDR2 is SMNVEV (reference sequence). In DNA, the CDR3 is TGTGCCAGCAGTTTCGGTCCCGCTTACGAGCAGTACTTC. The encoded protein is CASSFGPAYEQYF.

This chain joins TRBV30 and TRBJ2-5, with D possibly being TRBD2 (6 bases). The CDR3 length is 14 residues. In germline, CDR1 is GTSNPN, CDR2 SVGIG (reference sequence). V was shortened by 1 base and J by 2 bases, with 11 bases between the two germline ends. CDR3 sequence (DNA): TGTGCCTGGAGTGGGGGGGTATTACAAGAGACCCAGTACTTC. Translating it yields CAWSGGVLQETQYF.

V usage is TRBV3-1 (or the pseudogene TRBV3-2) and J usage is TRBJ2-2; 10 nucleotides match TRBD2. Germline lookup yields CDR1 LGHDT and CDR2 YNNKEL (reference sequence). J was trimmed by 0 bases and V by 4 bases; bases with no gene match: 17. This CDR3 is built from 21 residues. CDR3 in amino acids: CASSPEGQSGGDGANTGELFF. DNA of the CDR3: TGTGCCAGCAGCCCCGAGGGACAGAGCGGGGGGGACGGCGCGAACACCGGGGAGCTGTTTTTT.

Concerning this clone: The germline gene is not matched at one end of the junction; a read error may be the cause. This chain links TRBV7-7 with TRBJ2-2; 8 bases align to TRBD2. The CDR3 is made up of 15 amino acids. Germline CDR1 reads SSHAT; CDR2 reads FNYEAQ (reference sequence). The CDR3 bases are TGTGCTAGCAGCCCCGGACTAGCTGGGGCCCGGGAGCTGTTTTTT. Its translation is CASSPGLAGARELFF.

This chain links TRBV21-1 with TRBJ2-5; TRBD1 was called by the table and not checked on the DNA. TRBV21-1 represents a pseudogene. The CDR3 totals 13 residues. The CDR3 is CATDRGGQETQYF. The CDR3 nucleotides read TGTGCCACCGACAGGGGAGGCCAAGAGACCCAGTACTTC.

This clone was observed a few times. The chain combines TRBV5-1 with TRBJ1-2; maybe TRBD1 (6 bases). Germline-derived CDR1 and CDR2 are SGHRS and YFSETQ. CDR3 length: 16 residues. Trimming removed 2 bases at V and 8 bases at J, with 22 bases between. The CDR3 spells CASSFTGSPSRGGYTF. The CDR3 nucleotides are TGCGCCAGCAGCTTTACGGGGTCCCCTTCCAGGGGAGGCTACACCTTC.

The CDR3 reads CATSDRPRRDGSGNEQFF. The CDR3 DNA sequence: TGTGCCACCAGTGACCGCCCCCGGCGGGATGGTTCAGGCAATGAGCAGTTCTTC. The chain couples TRBV24-1 to TRBJ2-1; possible D gene TRBD2, 6 bases. V was trimmed by 4 bases and J by 6 bases, leaving 24 bases between them. CDR1 KGHDR and CDR2 SFDVKD come from the germline V gene. This CDR3 is 18 amino acids long.

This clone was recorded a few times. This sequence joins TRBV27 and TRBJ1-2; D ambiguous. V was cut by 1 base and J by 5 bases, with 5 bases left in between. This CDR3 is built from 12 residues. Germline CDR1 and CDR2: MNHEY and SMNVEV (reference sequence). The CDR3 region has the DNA TGTGCCAGCAGTTTATTCGGGTATGGCTACACCTTC. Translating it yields CASSLFGYGYTF.

CDR3 region: CASSPSSAHTGELFF. The CDR3 region has the DNA TGTGCCAGTAGTCCCTCATCAGCGCACACCGGGGAGCTGTTTTTT. The V and J genes are TRBV19 and TRBJ2-2; D call uncertain. Germline CDR1 and CDR2: LNHDA and SQIVND (reference sequence). V was cut by 5 bases and J by 3 bases, with 13 bases left in between. CDR3 length: 15 residues. Complete variable domain (other parts from reference TRBV19 and TRBJ2-2): DGGITQSPKYLFRKEGQNVTLSCEQNLNHDAMYWYRQDPGQGLRLIYYSQIVNDFQKGDIAEGYSVSREKKESFPLTVTSAQKNPTAFYLCASSPSSAHTGELFFGEGSRLTVL.

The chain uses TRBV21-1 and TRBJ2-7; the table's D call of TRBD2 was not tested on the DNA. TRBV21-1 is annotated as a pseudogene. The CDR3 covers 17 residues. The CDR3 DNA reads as TGTGCCAGCAGCAAGTACCCGCTAGCGGGCGACTCCTACGAGCAGTACTTC. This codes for CASSKYPLAGDSYEQYF.

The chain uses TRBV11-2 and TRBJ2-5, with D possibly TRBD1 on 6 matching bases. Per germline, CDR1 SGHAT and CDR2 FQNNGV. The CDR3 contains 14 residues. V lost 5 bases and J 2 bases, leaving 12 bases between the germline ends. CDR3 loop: CASSPDRFQETQYF. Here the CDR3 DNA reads TGTGCCAGCAGCCCCGACAGGTTTCAAGAGACCCAGTACTTC.